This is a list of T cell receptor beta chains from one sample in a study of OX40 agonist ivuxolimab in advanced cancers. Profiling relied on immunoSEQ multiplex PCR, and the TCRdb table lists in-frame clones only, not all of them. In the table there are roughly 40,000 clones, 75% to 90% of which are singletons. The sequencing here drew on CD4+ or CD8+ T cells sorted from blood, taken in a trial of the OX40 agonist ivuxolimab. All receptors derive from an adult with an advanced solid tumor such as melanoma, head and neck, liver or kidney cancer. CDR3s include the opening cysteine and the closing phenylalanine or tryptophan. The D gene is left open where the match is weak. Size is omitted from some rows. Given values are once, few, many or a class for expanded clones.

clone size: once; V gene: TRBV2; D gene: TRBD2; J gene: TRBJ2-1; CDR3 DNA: TGTGCCAGCAGACCCTTGGGACTAGCGGGAGTTCATGAGCAGTTCTTC; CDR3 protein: CASRPLGLAGVHEQFF
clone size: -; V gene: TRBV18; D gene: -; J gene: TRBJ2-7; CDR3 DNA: TGTGCCAGCTCAGAAAGACACCTCTCCTACGAGCAGTACTTC; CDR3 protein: CASSERHLSYEQYF
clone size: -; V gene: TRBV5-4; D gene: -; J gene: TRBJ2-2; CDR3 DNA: TGTGCCAGCAGCGAGACGGGCGGGGAGCTGTTTTTT; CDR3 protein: CASSETGGELFF
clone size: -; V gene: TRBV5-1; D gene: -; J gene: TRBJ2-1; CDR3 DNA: TGCGCCAGCAGCTTAGGGAGGAGCTCCTACAATGAGCAGTTCTTC; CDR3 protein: CASSLGRSSYNEQFF
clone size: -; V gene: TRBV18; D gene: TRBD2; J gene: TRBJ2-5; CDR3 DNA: TGTGCCAGCTCCCAACTAGCGGGAGCGGGCCAAGAGACCCAGTACTTC; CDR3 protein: CASSQLAGAGQETQYF
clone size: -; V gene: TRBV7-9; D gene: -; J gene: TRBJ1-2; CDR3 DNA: TGTGCCAGCAGCTCCAGGGTTTTCTATGGCTACACCTTC; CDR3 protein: CASSSRVFYGYTF
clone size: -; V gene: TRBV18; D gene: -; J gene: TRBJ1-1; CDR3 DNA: TGTGCCAGCTCACCACCGGGGGCAGCGGGGACTGAAGCTTTCTTT; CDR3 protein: CASSPPGAAGTEAFF
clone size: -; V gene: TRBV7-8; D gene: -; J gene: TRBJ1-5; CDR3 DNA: TGTGCCAGCAGCTTAGTCGACAGACAGCCCCAGCATTTT; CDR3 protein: CASSLVDRQPQHF
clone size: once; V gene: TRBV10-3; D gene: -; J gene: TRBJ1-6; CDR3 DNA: TGTGCCATCAGTGACCCTTACAGGGCGACTGACCTCCACTTT; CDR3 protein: CAISDPYRATDLHF
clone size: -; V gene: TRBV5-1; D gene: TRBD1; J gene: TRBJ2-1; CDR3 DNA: TGCGCCAGCAGCTTGGCAGGGGGCGAAGTGGGTGAGCAGTTCTTC; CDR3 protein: CASSLAGGEVGEQFF
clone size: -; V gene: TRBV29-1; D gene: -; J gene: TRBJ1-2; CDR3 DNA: TGCAGCGTAACAGGGACTAACTATGGCTACACCTTC; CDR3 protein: CSVTGTNYGYTF
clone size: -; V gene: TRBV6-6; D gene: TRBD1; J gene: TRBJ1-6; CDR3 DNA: TGTGCCAGCAGACCAGGGGGGGATAATTCACCCCTCCACTTT; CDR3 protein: CASRPGGDNSPLHF
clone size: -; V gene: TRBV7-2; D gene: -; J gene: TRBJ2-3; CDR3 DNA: TGTGCCAGCAGAATGAGGACTAGCACAGATACGCAGTATTTT; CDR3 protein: CASRMRTSTDTQYF
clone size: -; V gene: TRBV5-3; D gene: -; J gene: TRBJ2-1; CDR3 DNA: TGTGCCAGACGGGTATTAGTCGGTAACGATGAGCAGTTCTTC; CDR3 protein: CARRVLVGNDEQFF
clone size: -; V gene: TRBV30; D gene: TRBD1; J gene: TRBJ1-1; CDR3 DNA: TGTGCCTGGAGGGGACAGGGTTACACTGAAGCTTTCTTT; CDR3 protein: CAWRGQGYTEAFF
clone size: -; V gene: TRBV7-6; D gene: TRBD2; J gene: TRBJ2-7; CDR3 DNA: TGTGCCAGCAGCCTACTACTAGGAGCGGGGTCTTACGAGCAGTACTTC; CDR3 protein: CASSLLLGAGSYEQYF
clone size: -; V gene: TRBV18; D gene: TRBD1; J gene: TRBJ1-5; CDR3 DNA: TGTGCCAGCTCAGGGCAGGGGGCGAGCAATCAGCCCCAGCATTTT; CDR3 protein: CASSGQGASNQPQHF
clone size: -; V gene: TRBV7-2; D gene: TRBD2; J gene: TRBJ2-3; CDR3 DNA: TGTGCCAGCAGCTTTCTAGCGGGAGATACGCAGTATTTT; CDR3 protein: CASSFLAGDTQYF
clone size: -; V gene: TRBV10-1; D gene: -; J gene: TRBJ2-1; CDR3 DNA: TGCGCCAGCACGGCAGCCCTCAGCGGTGAGCAGTTCTTC; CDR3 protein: CASTAALSGEQFF
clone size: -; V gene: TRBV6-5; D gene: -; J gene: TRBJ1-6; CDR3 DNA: TGTGCCAGCAGTCGACAGATTGGTAATTCACCCCTCCACTTT; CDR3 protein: CASSRQIGNSPLHF
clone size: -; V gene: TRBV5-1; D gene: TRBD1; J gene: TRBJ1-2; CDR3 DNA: TGCGCCAGCAGCTCGGGACAGCCAGGGTCAACCGGCTATGGCTACACCTTC; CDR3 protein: CASSSGQPGSTGYGYTF
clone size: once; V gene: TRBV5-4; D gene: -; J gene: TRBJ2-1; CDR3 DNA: TGTGCCAGCAGCCCTGAGACCACGGGCTCCTACAATGAGCAGTTCTTC; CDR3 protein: CASSPETTGSYNEQFF
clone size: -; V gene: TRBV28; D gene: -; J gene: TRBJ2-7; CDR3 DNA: TGTGCCAGCAGTTTAACAGGGCTCGGGCAGTACTTC; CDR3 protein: CASSLTGLGQYF
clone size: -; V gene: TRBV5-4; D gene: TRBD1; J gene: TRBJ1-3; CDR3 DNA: TGTGCCAGCAGCGGTGGACAGGGGAGAAACACCATATATTTT; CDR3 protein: CASSGGQGRNTIYF
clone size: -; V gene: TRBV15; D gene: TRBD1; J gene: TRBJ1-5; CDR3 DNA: TGTGCCACCAGCAGACAGGGGGCAGGCCAGCCCCAGCATTTT; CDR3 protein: CATSRQGAGQPQHF
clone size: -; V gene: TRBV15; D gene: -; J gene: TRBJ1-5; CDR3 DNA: TGTGCCACCAGCAGCCGGGACGGGCTCGGATTCCCCCAGCATTTT; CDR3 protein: CATSSRDGLGFPQHF
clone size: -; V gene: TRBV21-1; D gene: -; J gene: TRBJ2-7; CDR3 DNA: TGTGCCAGCACCCCTGGACACGGCTCCTACGAGCAGTACTTC; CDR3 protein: CASTPGHGSYEQYF
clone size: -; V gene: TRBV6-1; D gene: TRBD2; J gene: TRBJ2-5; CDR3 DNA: TGTGCCAGCAGCCGGGGGGGGCAAGAGACCCAGTACTTC; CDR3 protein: CASSRGGQETQYF
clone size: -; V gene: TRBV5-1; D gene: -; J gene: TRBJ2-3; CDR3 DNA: TGCGCCAGCAGCCTCGGGACTCACACAGATACGCAGTATTTT; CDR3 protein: CASSLGTHTDTQYF
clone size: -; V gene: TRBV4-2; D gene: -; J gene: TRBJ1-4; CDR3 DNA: TGTGCCAGCAGCCGAGCCCTTGGGGAGCAAAAACTGTTTTTT; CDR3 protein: CASSRALGEQKLFF
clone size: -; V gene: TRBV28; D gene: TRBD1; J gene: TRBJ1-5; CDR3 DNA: TGTGCCAGCAGTCTCACCGGGACAGGGGGCAATCAGCCCCAGCATTTT; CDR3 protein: CASSLTGTGGNQPQHF
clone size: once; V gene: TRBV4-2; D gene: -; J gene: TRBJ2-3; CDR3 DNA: TGTGCCAGCAGACCCCAGGGGGGGATAAGCACAGATACGCAGTATTTT; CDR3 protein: CASRPQGGISTDTQYF
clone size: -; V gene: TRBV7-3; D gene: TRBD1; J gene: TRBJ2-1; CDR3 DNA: TGTGCCAGCAGCCGATCCGGACAGGGGGCATACAATGAGCAGTTCTTC; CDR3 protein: CASSRSGQGAYNEQFF
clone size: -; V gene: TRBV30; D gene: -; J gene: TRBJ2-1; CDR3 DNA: TGTGCCTGGAGTCCCCATTACAATGAGCAGTTCTTC; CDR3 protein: CAWSPHYNEQFF
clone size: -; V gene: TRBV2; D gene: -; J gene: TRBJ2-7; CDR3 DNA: TGTGCCAGCAGCCTTCAGGGCAACTACGAGCAGTACTTC; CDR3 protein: CASSLQGNYEQYF
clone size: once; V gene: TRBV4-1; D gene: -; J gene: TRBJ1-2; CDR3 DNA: TGCGCCAGCAGCCAAGATCTCGGCAGGACTTATGGCTACACCTTC; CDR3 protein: CASSQDLGRTYGYTF
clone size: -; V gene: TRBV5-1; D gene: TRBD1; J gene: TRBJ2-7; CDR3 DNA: TGCGCCAGCAGCTTGACAGGGGTAATTGAGCCCTACGAGCAGTACTTC; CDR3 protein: CASSLTGVIEPYEQYF
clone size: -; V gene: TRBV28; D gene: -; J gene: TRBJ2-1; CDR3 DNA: TGTGCCAGCAGGACAGGTTCGTATGAGCAGTTCTTC; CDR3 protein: CASRTGSYEQFF
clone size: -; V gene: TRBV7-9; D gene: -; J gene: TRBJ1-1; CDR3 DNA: TGTGCCAGCAGCCCACCATGGGGGTCCACTGAAGCTTTCTTT; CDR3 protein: CASSPPWGSTEAFF
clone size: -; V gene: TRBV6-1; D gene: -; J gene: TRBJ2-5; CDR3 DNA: TGTGCCAGCAGGGCCAGGGCACCCCAAGAGACCCAGTACTTC; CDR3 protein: CASRARAPQETQYF
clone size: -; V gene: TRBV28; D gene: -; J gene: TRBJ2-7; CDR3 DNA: TGTGCCAGCAGGGGGGGCGGTTCCTACGAGCAGTACTTC; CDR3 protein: CASRGGGSYEQYF
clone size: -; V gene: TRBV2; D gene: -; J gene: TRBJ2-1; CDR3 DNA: TGTGCCAGCAGTGTTGAAGGTGTCTCGAATAATGAGCAGTTCTTC; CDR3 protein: CASSVEGVSNNEQFF
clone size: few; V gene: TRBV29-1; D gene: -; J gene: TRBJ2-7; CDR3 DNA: TGCAGCGCCCATGATACCTACGAGCAGTACTTC; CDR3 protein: CSAHDTYEQYF
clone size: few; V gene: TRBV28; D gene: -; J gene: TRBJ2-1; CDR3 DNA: TGTGCCACCCGGGAAGGGGGATCCTACAATGAGCAGTTCTTC; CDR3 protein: CATREGGSYNEQFF
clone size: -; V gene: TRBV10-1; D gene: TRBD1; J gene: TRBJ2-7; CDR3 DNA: TGCGCCAGCAGTGAGTCGACGGGACAGGGGTACGAGCAGTACTTC; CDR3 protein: CASSESTGQGYEQYF
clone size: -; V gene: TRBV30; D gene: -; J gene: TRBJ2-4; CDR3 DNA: TGTGCCTGGGAACCGCTACATCTAGCCAAAAACATTCAGTACTTC; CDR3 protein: CAWEPLHLAKNIQYF
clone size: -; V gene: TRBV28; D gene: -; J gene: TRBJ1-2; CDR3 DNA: TGTGCCAGCAGTTTAGAGACAGAATATGGCTACACCTTC; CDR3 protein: CASSLETEYGYTF
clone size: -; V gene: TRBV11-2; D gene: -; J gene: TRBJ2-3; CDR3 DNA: TGTGCCAGCAGCTTATTCCAGGGAACGCAGTATTTT; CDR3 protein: CASSLFQGTQYF
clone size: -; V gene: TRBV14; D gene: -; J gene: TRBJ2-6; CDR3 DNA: TGTGCCAGCAGCCAAGGGACGGCTGGGGCCAACGTCCTGACTTTC; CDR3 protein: CASSQGTAGANVLTF
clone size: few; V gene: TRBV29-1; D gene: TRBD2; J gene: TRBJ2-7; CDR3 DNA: TGCAGCGTGACTAGCGGGAGGGCCGGGGCCTACGAGCAGTACTTC; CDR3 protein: CSVTSGRAGAYEQYF
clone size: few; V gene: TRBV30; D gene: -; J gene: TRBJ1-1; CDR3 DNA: TGTGCCTGGAGTGAACAGTTGAACACTGAAGCTTTCTTT; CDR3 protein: CAWSEQLNTEAFF
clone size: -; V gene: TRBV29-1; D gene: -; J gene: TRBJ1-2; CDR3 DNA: TGCAGCGTTAAAGAAACCACCGCCGGCTACACCTTC; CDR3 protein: CSVKETTAGYTF
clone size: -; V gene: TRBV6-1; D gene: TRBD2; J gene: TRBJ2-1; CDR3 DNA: TGTGCCAGCAGTCCCGGGACTAGAGGCAATGAGCAGTTCTTC; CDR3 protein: CASSPGTRGNEQFF
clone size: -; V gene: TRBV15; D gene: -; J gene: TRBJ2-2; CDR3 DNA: TGTGCCACCAGCAGGGACCACACCGGGGAGCTGTTTTTT; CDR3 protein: CATSRDHTGELFF
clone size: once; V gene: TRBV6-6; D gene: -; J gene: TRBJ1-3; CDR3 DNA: TGTGCCAGCAGTTACTCGCTTCGACAGACTGGAAACACCATATATTTT; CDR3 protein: CASSYSLRQTGNTIYF
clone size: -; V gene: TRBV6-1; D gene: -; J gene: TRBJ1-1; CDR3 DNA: TGTGCCAGCAGTGAACAGGGGATGAACACTGAAGCTTTCTTT; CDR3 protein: CASSEQGMNTEAFF
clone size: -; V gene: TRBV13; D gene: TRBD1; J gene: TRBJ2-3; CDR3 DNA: TGTGCCAGCAGCTTCGGGACAGGGGGCACAGATACGCAGTATTTT; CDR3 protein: CASSFGTGGTDTQYF
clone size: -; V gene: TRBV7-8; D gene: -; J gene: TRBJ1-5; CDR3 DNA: TGTGCCAGCAGCCGAAACAGGGATAGCAATCAGCCCCAGCATTTT; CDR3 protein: CASSRNRDSNQPQHF
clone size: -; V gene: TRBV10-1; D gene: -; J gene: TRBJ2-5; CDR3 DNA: TGCGCCAGCAGCGAGTACCAAGAGACCCAGTACTTC; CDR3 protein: CASSEYQETQYF